This T cell receptor (beta chain) came from a study of control samples from healthy donors and cancer patients. Using immunoSEQ multiplex PCR, the repertoire was profiled, and TCRdb retains in-frame clones only, with some absent. The data show 130,000 or so clones, about 89% seen once. Germline V gene lookup returns CDR1 SNHLY and CDR2 FYNNEI. Trimming shortened V by 3 bases and J by 8 bases, and 9 bases separated the two germline ends. This CDR3 comprises 12 residues. The chain has TRBV2 and TRBJ2-3; D ambiguous. The sequence came from a man aged 50 to 60 in good health. The specimen sequenced was blood. CDR3 sequence reads: CASSERQVTQYF. In DNA form, the CDR3 reads TGTGCCAGCAGTGAGAGGCAGGTTACGCAGTATTTT.